Listed below are T cell receptor beta chains from one sample, sequenced in a study of shared clonotypes between healthy human individuals. The table came from immunoSEQ multiplex PCR; TCRdb's copy has only in-frame clones and leaves some out. In the table there are fewer than 600,000 clones, roughly 83% of which are singletons. The sequenced sample was PBMCs. The receptors come from a woman between 35 and 50 years old in good health. Some clones in this sample may be carry-over from other donors' samples. CDR3s include the opening cysteine and the closing phenylalanine or tryptophan. A D gene is named only where the DNA matches it firmly. A row's size may be missing; if present it is once, few, many or a size class.

cdr3_length: 14
clone_size: -
v_call: TRBV28
j_call: TRBJ2-5
d_call: -
cdr3_aa: CASSLTGVPETQYF
cdr3_nt: TGTGCCAGCAGTTTAACGGGAGTACCAGAGACCCAGTACTTC

cdr3_length: 13
clone_size: -
v_call: TRBV10-2
j_call: TRBJ2-5
d_call: -
cdr3_aa: CASRGGLQETQYF
cdr3_nt: TGCGCCAGCAGGGGGGGACTTCAAGAGACCCAGTACTTC

cdr3_length: 15
clone_size: -
v_call: TRBV10-3
j_call: TRBJ1-2
d_call: -
cdr3_aa: CAISESYRTNYGYTF
cdr3_nt: TGTGCCATCAGTGAGTCCTACAGAACTAACTATGGCTACACCTTC

cdr3_length: 15
clone_size: -
v_call: TRBV7-8
j_call: TRBJ1-5
d_call: -
cdr3_aa: CASRAGTQENQPQHF
cdr3_nt: TGTGCCAGCAGAGCCGGGACCCAGGAAAATCAGCCCCAGCATTTT

cdr3_length: 14
clone_size: once
v_call: TRBV11-2
j_call: TRBJ2-1
d_call: TRBD1
cdr3_aa: CASSLGTGRYEQFF
cdr3_nt: TGTGCCAGCAGCTTAGGGACAGGGCGGTATGAGCAGTTCTTC

cdr3_length: 14
clone_size: few
v_call: TRBV19
j_call: TRBJ2-2
d_call: TRBD2
cdr3_aa: CASSIPGLAGELFF
cdr3_nt: TGTGCCAGTAGTATACCCGGACTAGCCGGGGAGCTGTTTTTT

cdr3_length: 15
clone_size: -
v_call: TRBV5-1
j_call: TRBJ2-3
d_call: TRBD1
cdr3_aa: CASSLQQGGTDTQYF
cdr3_nt: TGCGCCAGCAGCTTGCAACAGGGGGGCACAGATACGCAGTATTTT

cdr3_length: 17
clone_size: -
v_call: TRBV5-1
j_call: TRBJ2-2
d_call: -
cdr3_aa: CASSLAFGTKNTGELFF
cdr3_nt: TGCGCCAGCAGCTTGGCCTTCGGAACCAAAAACACCGGGGAGCTGTTTTTT

cdr3_length: 13
clone_size: -
v_call: TRBV29-1
j_call: TRBJ1-1
d_call: TRBD1
cdr3_aa: CSVETGADTEAFF
cdr3_nt: TGCAGCGTTGAAACAGGGGCGGACACTGAAGCTTTCTTT

cdr3_length: 13
clone_size: -
v_call: TRBV7-7
j_call: TRBJ2-7
d_call: TRBD2
cdr3_aa: CASSLREGREQYF
cdr3_nt: TGTGCCAGCAGCTTGCGGGAGGGCCGCGAGCAGTACTTC

cdr3_length: 14
clone_size: -
v_call: TRBV19
j_call: TRBJ2-7
d_call: TRBD1
cdr3_aa: CASSTGTESYEQYF
cdr3_nt: TGTGCCAGTAGCACCGGGACAGAGTCCTACGAGCAGTACTTC

cdr3_length: 15
clone_size: -
v_call: TRBV12-5
j_call: TRBJ2-2
d_call: -
cdr3_aa: CASGFLTDRTGELFF
cdr3_nt: TGTGCTAGTGGTTTTCTTACGGACCGCACCGGGGAGCTGTTTTTT

cdr3_length: 13
clone_size: -
v_call: TRBV29-1
j_call: TRBJ2-7
d_call: -
cdr3_aa: CSVEGRGLTEQYF
cdr3_nt: TGCAGCGTTGAGGGCAGGGGACTTACCGAGCAGTACTTC

cdr3_length: 11
clone_size: -
v_call: TRBV11-2
j_call: TRBJ2-1
d_call: -
cdr3_aa: CASSQGSEQFF
cdr3_nt: TGTGCCAGCAGCCAGGGTTCTGAGCAGTTCTTC

cdr3_length: 13
clone_size: -
v_call: TRBV11-2
j_call: TRBJ1-4
d_call: -
cdr3_aa: CASSPSSHEKLFF
cdr3_nt: TGTGCCAGCAGCCCCTCGTCTCATGAAAAACTGTTTTTT

cdr3_length: 14
clone_size: -
v_call: TRBV7-9
j_call: TRBJ2-5
d_call: TRBD2
cdr3_aa: CASSPGLDQETQYF
cdr3_nt: TGTGCCAGCAGCCCGGGACTAGACCAAGAGACCCAGTACTTC

cdr3_length: 14
clone_size: -
v_call: TRBV5-1
j_call: TRBJ2-7
d_call: -
cdr3_aa: CASSRDNDVYEQYF
cdr3_nt: TGCGCCAGCAGCCGAGATAATGACGTCTACGAGCAGTACTTC

cdr3_length: 15
clone_size: many
v_call: TRBV14
j_call: TRBJ2-7
d_call: TRBD2
cdr3_aa: CASSQGPGGSYEQYF
cdr3_nt: TGTGCCAGCAGCCAAGGTCCGGGAGGCAGCTACGAGCAGTACTTC

cdr3_length: 14
clone_size: -
v_call: TRBV7-3
j_call: TRBJ2-1
d_call: -
cdr3_aa: CASSFRVDSNEQFF
cdr3_nt: TGTGCCAGCAGCTTCCGGGTCGACTCCAATGAGCAGTTCTTC

cdr3_length: 14
clone_size: -
v_call: TRBV25-1
j_call: TRBJ1-6
d_call: -
cdr3_aa: CASSEIGHNSPLHF
cdr3_nt: TGTGCCAGCAGTGAAATCGGGCATAATTCACCCCTCCACTTT

cdr3_length: 14
clone_size: -
v_call: TRBV9
j_call: TRBJ2-7
d_call: TRBD1
cdr3_aa: CASSVRDRAYEQYF
cdr3_nt: TGTGCCAGCAGCGTGAGGGACAGGGCCTACGAGCAGTACTTC

cdr3_length: 14
clone_size: -
v_call: TRBV7-3
j_call: TRBJ2-7
d_call: TRBD2
cdr3_aa: CASSLRREGYEQYF
cdr3_nt: TGTGCCAGCAGCTTACGACGGGAGGGCTACGAGCAGTACTTC

cdr3_length: 15
clone_size: -
v_call: TRBV28
j_call: TRBJ2-1
d_call: TRBD2
cdr3_aa: CASSLGLAGNNEQFF
cdr3_nt: TGTGCCAGCAGTTTGGGACTAGCGGGAAACAATGAGCAGTTCTTC

cdr3_length: 12
clone_size: -
v_call: TRBV10-3
j_call: TRBJ2-1
d_call: -
cdr3_aa: CAISDPGQGQFF
cdr3_nt: TGTGCCATCAGTGACCCAGGCCAGGGGCAGTTCTTC

cdr3_length: 17
clone_size: -
v_call: TRBV4-1
j_call: TRBJ2-1
d_call: TRBD2
cdr3_aa: CASSPPVARLAGNEQFF
cdr3_nt: TGCGCCAGCAGCCCGCCCGTGGCCAGGTTAGCGGGCAATGAGCAGTTCTTC

cdr3_length: 12
clone_size: few
v_call: TRBV30
j_call: TRBJ1-2
d_call: -
cdr3_aa: CAWTSNRDGYTF
cdr3_nt: TGTGCCTGGACGTCGAACAGGGATGGCTACACCTTC

cdr3_length: 14
clone_size: -
v_call: TRBV30
j_call: TRBJ1-3
d_call: -
cdr3_aa: CAWDPGQVGNTIYF
cdr3_nt: TGTGCCTGGGACCCTGGGCAGGTCGGAAACACCATATATTTT

cdr3_length: 11
clone_size: -
v_call: TRBV13
j_call: TRBJ2-1
d_call: -
cdr3_aa: CASSLTGEQFF
cdr3_nt: TGTGCCAGCAGCTTAACGGGAGAGCAGTTCTTC

cdr3_length: 15
clone_size: -
v_call: TRBV19
j_call: TRBJ1-1
d_call: -
cdr3_aa: CASSRSRGGNTEAFF
cdr3_nt: TGTGCCAGTAGTCGGTCCAGGGGTGGGAACACTGAAGCTTTCTTT

cdr3_length: 18
clone_size: -
v_call: TRBV4-3
j_call: TRBJ1-3
d_call: -
cdr3_aa: CASSQDLGTPTLGSTIYF
cdr3_nt: TGCGCCAGCAGCCAAGATTTGGGGACTCCTACTCTTGGAAGCACCATATATTTT

cdr3_length: 16
clone_size: -
v_call: TRBV10-3
j_call: TRBJ1-5
d_call: -
cdr3_aa: CAISESGTYSREPQHF
cdr3_nt: TGTGCCATCAGTGAGTCGGGCACCTATTCAAGGGAGCCCCAGCATTTT

cdr3_length: 15
clone_size: few
v_call: TRBV7-2
j_call: TRBJ2-6
d_call: -
cdr3_aa: CASSRPRAGANVLTF
cdr3_nt: TGTGCCAGCAGCAGACCGAGGGCTGGGGCCAACGTCCTGACTTTC

cdr3_length: 13
clone_size: few
v_call: TRBV28
j_call: TRBJ1-5
d_call: -
cdr3_aa: CASSGGAGQPQHF
cdr3_nt: TGTGCCAGCAGTGGGGGGGCGGGTCAGCCCCAGCATTTT

cdr3_length: 16
clone_size: -
v_call: TRBV4-1
j_call: TRBJ1-4
d_call: -
cdr3_aa: CASSQDLALSNEKLFF
cdr3_nt: TGCGCCAGCAGCCAAGATCTAGCCCTATCTAATGAAAAACTGTTTTTT

cdr3_length: 15
clone_size: -
v_call: TRBV13
j_call: TRBJ2-7
d_call: TRBD2
cdr3_aa: CASSSRTSGSYEQYF
cdr3_nt: TGTGCCAGCAGCTCCCGAACTAGCGGGAGCTACGAGCAGTACTTC

cdr3_length: 14
clone_size: once
v_call: TRBV19
j_call: TRBJ1-5
d_call: -
cdr3_aa: CASSIGTDNQPQHF
cdr3_nt: TGTGCCAGTAGTATAGGGACAGACAATCAGCCCCAGCATTTT

cdr3_length: 13
clone_size: -
v_call: TRBV15
j_call: TRBJ1-4
d_call: -
cdr3_aa: CATSDRVKEKLFF
cdr3_nt: TGTGCCACCAGCGATAGGGTGAAAGAAAAACTGTTTTTT

cdr3_length: 13
clone_size: -
v_call: TRBV5-1
j_call: TRBJ1-2
d_call: -
cdr3_aa: CASSSGANYGYTF
cdr3_nt: TGCGCCAGCAGCTCAGGAGCTAACTATGGCTACACCTTC

cdr3_length: 17
clone_size: -
v_call: TRBV30
j_call: TRBJ2-1
d_call: TRBD2
cdr3_aa: CACIKIRLAGDRREQFF
cdr3_nt: TGTGCCTGCATAAAAATCCGACTAGCGGGAGACCGGCGGGAGCAGTTCTTC

cdr3_length: 17
clone_size: -
v_call: TRBV7-2
j_call: TRBJ1-5
d_call: -
cdr3_aa: CASSLGSGPGSNQPQHF
cdr3_nt: TGTGCCAGCAGCTTAGGGTCGGGGCCCGGAAGCAATCAGCCCCAGCATTTT